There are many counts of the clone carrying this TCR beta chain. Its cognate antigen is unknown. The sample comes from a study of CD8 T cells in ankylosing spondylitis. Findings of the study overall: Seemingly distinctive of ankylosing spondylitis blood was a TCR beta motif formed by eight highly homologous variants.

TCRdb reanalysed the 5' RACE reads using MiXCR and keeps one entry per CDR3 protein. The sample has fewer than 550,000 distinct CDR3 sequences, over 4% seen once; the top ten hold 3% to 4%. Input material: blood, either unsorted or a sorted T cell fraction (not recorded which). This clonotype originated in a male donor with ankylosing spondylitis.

The DNA for the CDR3 is TGTGCCAGCAATTTGGATGGGACAGTTAGCAATCAGCCCCAGCATTTT. Its translation is CASNLDGTVSNQPQHF. V gene TRBV27 combines with J gene TRBJ1-5, with 7 bases fitting TRBD1. The ends lost 7 bases at V and 0 bases at J; junction bases unmatched: 9. The germline V gene has CDR1 MNHEY and CDR2 SMNVEV (reference sequence). The CDR3 runs to 16 residues.